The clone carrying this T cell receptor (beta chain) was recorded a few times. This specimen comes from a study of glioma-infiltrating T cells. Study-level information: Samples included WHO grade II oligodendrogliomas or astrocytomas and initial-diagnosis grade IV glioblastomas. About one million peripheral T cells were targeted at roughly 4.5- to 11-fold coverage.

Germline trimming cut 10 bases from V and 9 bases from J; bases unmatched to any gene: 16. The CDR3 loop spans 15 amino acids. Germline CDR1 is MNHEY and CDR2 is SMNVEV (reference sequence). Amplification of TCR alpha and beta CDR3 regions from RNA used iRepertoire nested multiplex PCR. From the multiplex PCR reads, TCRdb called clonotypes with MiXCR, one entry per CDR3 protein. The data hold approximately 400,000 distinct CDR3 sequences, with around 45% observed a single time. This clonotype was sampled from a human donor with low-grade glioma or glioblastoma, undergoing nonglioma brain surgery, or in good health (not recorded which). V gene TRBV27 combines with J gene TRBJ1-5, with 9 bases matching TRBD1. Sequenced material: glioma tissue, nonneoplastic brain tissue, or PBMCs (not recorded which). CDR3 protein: CATSSGTGPARPQHF. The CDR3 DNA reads TGTGCCACCTCCTCCGGGACAGGGCCCGCTCGGCCCCAGCATTTT.